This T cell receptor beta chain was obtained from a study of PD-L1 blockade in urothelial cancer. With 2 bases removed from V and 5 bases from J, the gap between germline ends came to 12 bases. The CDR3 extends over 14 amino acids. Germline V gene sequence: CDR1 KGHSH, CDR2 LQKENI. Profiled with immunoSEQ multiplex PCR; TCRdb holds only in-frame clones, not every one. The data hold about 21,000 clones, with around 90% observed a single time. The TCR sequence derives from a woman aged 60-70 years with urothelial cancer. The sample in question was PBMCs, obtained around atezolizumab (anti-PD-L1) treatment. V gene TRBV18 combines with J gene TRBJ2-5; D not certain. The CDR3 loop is CASSPFAESETQYF. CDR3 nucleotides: TGTGCCAGCTCACCATTCGCGGAGTCGGAGACCCAGTACTTC.